This T cell receptor beta chain was sequenced during a study of technical replicates of blood from a handful of donors. This CDR3 is built from 14 residues. Looked up from germline, CDR1 is ENHRY and CDR2 is SYGVKD. V dropped 2 bases and J dropped 8 bases, with 15 bases sitting between them. Repertoires were generated with immunoSEQ multiplex PCR, while TCRdb's copy carries only in-frame clones and drops some. Of roughly 70,000 clones listed, 95% to 97% were seen once; the top ten hold over 0.2%. The specimen was T cells isolated from PBMCs. This receptor was identified in a human donor in good health. The rearrangement links TRBV10-3 to TRBJ1-2; no definite D call. CDR3 in DNA: TGTGCCATCAGTGAGCGGGAAAGAAAGGACGGCTACACCTTC. Translating it yields CAISERERKDGYTF.